This T cell receptor (beta chain) was sequenced during a study of graft-versus-host responses after intestinal transplantation. Study-level information: The recipients all started with anti-thymocyte globulin induction and then took tacrolimus and steroids for roughly three years. General observations from the study: With peak circulating GvH clone levels came an association with early post-transplant HvG declines.

Comment on this clone: Its target is unknown. Other DNA sequences from this sample encode an identical CDR3 as well.

Profiled with immunoSEQ multiplex PCR; TCRdb holds only in-frame clones, not every one. Here the sample spans about 100,000 clones, about 90% being singletons. This CDR3 contains 15 residues. The germline V gene encodes CDR1 MNHEY and CDR2 SMNVEV (reference sequence). J gave up 2 bases and V 6 bases, and 6 bases lay outside the gene matches. The specimen comprised unstimulated CD4+ T cells sorted from spleen or lymph node cells, sampled before transplant. This chain links TRBV27 with TRBJ2-5; TRBD2 aligns across 10 bases. The receptor was isolated from a human donor who was the organ donor for an intestinal transplant. CDR3 nucleotide sequence: TGTGCCAGCAGGGTCGCTAGCGGGGGTCAAGAGACCCAGTACTTC. Its translation: CASRVASGGQETQYF.